This TCR beta chain stems from a study of cytomegalovirus exposure and HLA in healthy donors (dated by TCRdb to between 2016 and 2019). Describing the broader study: According to an earlier analysis of around 600 of the donors, about 180 million T cells yielded over 100 million unique TCR beta sequences and less than 300 Gb of sequence data. About 280 gigabases of sequencing data and around 80 million unique TCR sequences made up an early release that covered about 640 HLA-typed donors. The genetic ancestry cluster associated with self-reported Caucasian donors included 81% of the 398 genotyped donors. The aim of the study was to test whether cataloging public T cell receptors could identify signatures of past pathogen exposure. The study used immunosequencing to profile the T cell repertoires of under 700 subjects and linked those repertoires to cytomegalovirus serostatus. Besides the first cohort of approximately 670 subjects, a separate validation cohort made up of over 100 different subjects was used. To predict cytomegalovirus infection status, the study brought together high-throughput TCR immunosequencing, statistical association of individual TCRs with disease status, and machine learning. In a later analysis, previously published TCR beta repertoires from roughly 710 donors were re-analyzed and high-resolution HLA genotyping was added so that TCR occurrence patterns could be studied. Rather than drawing on any new phenotypic data, the later analysis identified candidate immune exposures from TCR beta sequences and the way those sequences occurred across donors. In an earlier analysis of 500 to 650 of the donors, high-throughput TCR beta sequencing was used to judge whether each TCR beta V gene segment behaved as functional or pseudogenic. Donor age, sex, ethnicity and CMV serostatus were compiled alongside the repertoire data. Genome-wide SNP genotypes for about three fifths of the roughly 670 donors were used in a later genetic analysis, which treated that subset as a discovery cohort. Every discovery cohort repertoire had been produced on one sequencing platform. Class I and class II HLA loci were covered by the typing at four-digit resolution. The number of typed donors differed by locus: about 629-630 for A, B, C, DRB1 and DQB1; 522 for DQA1; roughly 600 for DPA1; and some 470 for DPB1. Because of strong linkage in the cohort, 4 to 6 DR-DQ haplotypes were treated as single units for association and clustering. Across around 400 genotyped donors of the cohort, an average of roughly 200,000 unique TCR beta nucleotide sequences per donor were sequenced, and 15% to 20% of those sequences were non-productive.

The library was produced with the immunoSEQ multiplex PCR assay. A mixture of 60 forward primers for TCR Vbeta segments and 13 reverse primers for TCR Jbeta segments was used in the multiplex PCR. The CDR3 region of rearranged TCR beta genes was amplified from genomic DNA by a multiplex PCR assay. The amplified TCR beta libraries were sequenced on the Illumina HiSeq System as 87-base-pair reads. Concerning the study's data processing: A later analysis counted about 82 million unique TCR beta chains across the 700 or so repertoires, and around 9.9 million of these chains were shared by at least two donors. A nearest-neighbor algorithm error-corrected the raw reads and collapsed the reads into unique sequences, merging closely related sequences to remove PCR and sequencing errors. V, D and J gene segments were assigned by aligning CDR3 sequences to IMGT reference sequences. For a sequence to be retained, a match of at least six nucleotides was required to both a V gene segment and a J gene segment. A rearrangement counted as productive if the CDR3 had no stop codons and remained in frame with V and J, and every other rearrangement counted as non-productive. CDR3 was defined by IMGT convention, running from the second conserved V-encoded cysteine to the conserved J-encoded phenylalanine. The earlier analysis of about 610 of the donors excluded any sequence lacking an unambiguous match to a single V gene segment. An earlier analysis of several hundred of the donors called V segments functional above 56.7% productive rearrangements and segregating when the between-donor standard deviation exceeded 5%. A statistical classification framework was built to diagnose cytomegalovirus status from the catalog of TCR beta chain sequences. In a later analysis, V and J genes were assigned by comparing TCR nucleotide sequences against IMGT/GENE-DB human TR gene sequences. In a later analysis, CDR3 sequences and most-parsimonious VDJ recombination scenarios were assigned using the TCRdist pipeline. In a later analysis, each TCR beta chain was defined by its CDR3 amino acid sequence together with its V-gene family, and reads without a unique V-gene family were excluded. To address suspected cross-contamination and a sequencing artifact, a later analysis removed roughly 640 highly shared, low-generation-probability nucleotide sequences. For each public chain, a later analysis derived a clonal expansion index from normalized ranks of inferred template counts within each repertoire. A later analysis computed generation probabilities with a VDJ recombination model fitted to out-of-frame rearrangements, and checked the results against IGoR. A later analysis scored TCR-TCR, TCR-HLA and TCR-CMV co-occurrence with hypergeometric tests, applying a repertoire-size bias correction to TCR pairs. To estimate false discovery rates, a later analysis permuted the HLA or CMV assignments 20 times. A later analysis grouped co-occurring TCRs with DBSCAN, adding TCRdist sequence similarity when clustering within HLA-allele-positive subsets. Co-occurrence clustering excluded repertoires with fewer than 30,000 or more than 120,000 public chains, plus five with anomalous nucleotide sharing. In its TCRdb copy, this immuneACCESS table keeps in-frame sequences only and misses some clones. Where compared with another copy, unresolved V genes explain less than half of these, and the others have no known cause. Clonal size and the V and J genes are those of that table, whereas D and trimming came from the DNA. In this sample the table shows roughly 150,000 clones, around 68% of which occur a single time. The top ten hold 10% of the sample.

On the study overall, not on this receptor specifically: For the cohort, immune exposure information was limited to CMV serostatus. The cohort was sequenced for TCR beta chains only, and without alpha or paired-chain data the features that could be detected were limited. A few of the identified cytomegalovirus-associated TCR beta chains were confirmed in vitro to be specific for cytomegalovirus antigens. HLA typing was unavailable for some donors at each locus, so association tests used only the typed subset. A further reported finding was that TCR beta sequences accurately predicted the HLA-A and HLA-B alleles for most subjects in the first cohort. The classifier was reported to diagnose cytomegalovirus status with high specificity and sensitivity in both the original and validation cohorts. Several of the top co-occurrence clusters appeared to be linked to parvovirus B19, influenza, CMV and Epstein-Barr virus, according to a later analysis. In a later analysis, the rate of TCR association differed among HLA loci, with DRB1 alleles having the most associated TCRs and HLA-C alleles having the fewest. Some IMGT-functional V segments, including TRBV6-2 and TRBV6-3, could not be distinguished by the 87-base-pair reads and were therefore excluded. At a false discovery rate of 0.05, a later analysis linked around 17,000 TCR beta sequences to specific HLA alleles. According to a later genetic analysis, donors in an Asian-associated ancestry cluster had fewer N-insertions in productive TCRs than the roughly 700-donor mean. In a later genetic analysis, a missense DCLRE1C variant was associated with V-gene and J-gene trimming of TCR beta chains, and the association was replicated in an independent cohort. The sequencing pipeline was judged likely to have produced a cluster of highly shared sequence variants as a technical artifact. Compared with equally common non-associated chains, HLA-associated TCR beta chains in a later analysis were more clonally expanded and had lower generation probabilities. According to the authors, the approach could potentially be generalized to other disease states and immunological phenotypes. In an earlier analysis of 587 of the donors, most TCR beta V segments appeared in productive rearrangements about 87% or about 30% of the time, broadly matching IMGT annotations. Linkage disequilibrium might explain the correlated functional status among segregating V segments, but an unknown experimental factor could not be ruled out. The study gave a list of about 170 TCR beta chains associated with cytomegalovirus. Most TCR sequences were observed very rarely across donors, whereas some public TCRs were present in many individuals. Because counts were too low, 15 or so rarely observed V segments, including chromosome 9 orphons, were excluded from the earlier analysis of about 500 of the donors. According to a later analysis, most CMV-associated TCR beta chains appeared to be HLA-restricted, and the HLA associations seemed to be driven largely by CMV exposure. Strong co-occurrence of HLA alleles, especially DR and DQ, made assigning TCR associations to individual alleles difficult. Roughly uniform sequencing depth across donors was assumed in presence/absence analyses, although this assumption may not hold.

This clone was detected only once. The clone's antigen remains unknown. The record has no base qualities; no much larger clone is one base away. The sample carries other DNA sequences with the same CDR3. The germline V end is reduced by 4 bases and the J end by 4 bases; junction bases left unmatched: 11. The CDR3, from cysteine to phenylalanine, totals 16 residues. Only the CDR3 part of the read is kept: 48 bases, read in frame from the first base. In the germline V gene, CDR1 corresponds to SGHTA and CDR2 to FQGTGA. The cohort consisted of some 670 healthy bone marrow donors. At the time of sampling, every cohort member was nominally healthy, though immune exposures that went unrecorded were likely present. The donor tested CMV seropositive and was one of the 289 seropositive cohort members. A peripheral blood sample was collected from each donor, and TCR beta sequencing was performed on peripheral blood mononuclear cells. Genomic DNA extraction from the blood cell samples was performed with the Qiagen DNeasy Blood Extraction Kit.

The sequencing input was PBMCs. This sequence uses TRBV7-3 and TRBJ2-3, with TRBD2 matching 7 junction bases. The sequence came from a man aged 25 to 45 in good health and CMV-seropositive. The nucleotide sequence reads TGTGCCAGCAGCTCAAGGCTAGCGGCAATCCCAGATACGCAGTATTTT. Translated, this gives CASSSRLAAIPDTQYF. Beyond the CDR3, the reference TRBV7-3 and TRBJ2-3 genes provide the residues; the full variable domain reads: GAGVSQTPSNKVTEKGKYVELRCDPISGHTALYWYRQSLGQGPEFLIYFQGTGAADDSGLPNDRFFAVRPEGSVSTLKIQRTERGDSAVYLCASSSRLAAIPDTQYFGPGTRLTVL.